This TCR beta chain derives from a study of T cell responses to AZD1222 COVID-19 vaccine. For the study at large: Samples with a second dose at about 4 or about 12 weeks were pooled together. Findings and caveats of the study: Baseline seropositivity occurred in only 5 or 6 AZD1222 recipients. The study found vaccine-associated CD4 TCRs spanning spike, dominant at 160-218 and 743-854. Most donors were white British, females outnumbered males, and clonal diversity was possibly underestimated.

Sequencing used immunoSEQ multiplex PCR; TCRdb keeps in-frame clones, though not all of them. The repertoire holds about 150,000 clones, with 91% as singletons. Notes on this clone: Antigen: not known.

Germline V gene lookup returns CDR1 SGDLS and CDR2 YYNGEE. This CDR3 has 16 amino acids. V dropped 4 bases and J dropped 2; count of bases not matched to a gene: 6. This chain connects TRBV9 to TRBJ1-6; the match to TRBD1 covers 7 bases. Sequencing was performed on peripheral blood, taken on day 0 of AZD1222 vaccination. The clonotype comes from an adult in good health. As DNA, the CDR3 is TGTGCCAGCAGCCCAGAGGGGGCCACCTATAATTCACCCCTCCACTTT. Its protein is CASSPEGATYNSPLHF.